The 21 T cell receptor beta chains presented below share a single source sample, sequenced in a study of cytomegalovirus exposure and HLA in healthy donors. Primers: 60 Vbeta forward and 13 Jbeta reverse. Assay used: immunoSEQ multiplex PCR; TCRdb lists only in-frame clones, some missing. The sample table sets out some 150,000 clones. Specimen: PBMCs. These TCRs come from a woman younger than 30 in good health and CMV-seronegative.

The chain carries TRBV4-3 and TRBJ2-1, with 7 bases identical to TRBD2. Trimming removed 1 base from V and 5 bases from J; junction bases left unmatched: 5. CDR3 length: 15 residues. Germline V gives CDR1 LGHNA, CDR2 YSLEER. CDR3 nucleotide sequence: TGCGCCAGCAGCCAAGCGCCTAGCGGCAACAATGAGCAGTTCTTC. Amino acid sequence: CASSQAPSGNNEQFF.

V is TRBV15 and J is TRBJ1-3; D is possibly TRBD1 (6 bases). Per germline, CDR1 LNHNV and CDR2 YYDKDF (reference sequence). The V end was cut by 0 bases, the J end by 4 bases, with 10 bases between. This CDR3 spans 15 amino acids. The CDR3 coding sequence is TGTGCCACCAGCAGAGATCCCGGACAGGGAAACACCATATATTTT. As protein: CATSRDPGQGNTIYF.

This chain links TRBV30 with TRBJ2-7, with D unresolved. The CDR3 totals 11 residues. Germline assignment: CDR1 GTSNPN and CDR2 SVGIG (reference sequence). V was pared by 0 bases and J by 6 bases, with 6 bases between. CDR3 in DNA: TGTGCCTGGAGTGTTGTAGTCGAGCAGTACTTC. Translated, it gives CAWSVVVEQYF.

This chain connects TRBV6-1 to TRBJ1-4; D gene unclear. V was pared by 1 base and J by 8 bases, with 11 bases between. Looked up from germline, CDR1 is MNHNS and CDR2 is SASEGT. There are 14 residues in the CDR3. The CDR3 here is CASSEGTAREKLFF. In DNA, the CDR3 is TGTGCCAGCAGTGAAGGTACTGCTCGCGAAAAACTGTTTTTT.

The chain has TRBV6-5 and TRBJ2-1; 7 nucleotides line up with TRBD1. The ends lost 5 bases at V and 7 bases at J; junction bases unmatched: 8. The CDR3 covers 14 residues. In germline, CDR1 is MNHEY, CDR2 SVGAGI. CDR3 residues: CASSPGGSGNEQFF. CDR3 nucleotide sequence: TGTGCCAGCAGTCCAGGGGGATCGGGGAATGAGCAGTTCTTC.

This chain uses TRBV5-1 with TRBJ2-1; D gene unclear. This CDR3 spans 16 amino acids. The ends were cut back, 3 bases at V and 9 bases at J, with 22 bases in the middle. The germline V gene encodes CDR1 SGHRS and CDR2 YFSETQ. DNA for the CDR3: TGCGCCAGCAGCTCTCTCGGTAGCCAAGGCCTAGGTGAGCAGTTCTTC. Translated, it gives CASSSLGSQGLGEQFF.

The chain recombines TRBV12-5 with TRBJ2-3, with 7 bases fitting TRBD1. The CDR3 runs to 16 residues. Germline V gene lookup returns CDR1 LGHNT and CDR2 FRNRAP. J was trimmed by 3 bases and V by 3 bases; bases with no gene match: 9. The DNA for the CDR3 is TGTGCTAGTGGTTTCCCCAAACAGGGGAAGACAGATACGCAGTATTTT. Translating gives CASGFPKQGKTDTQYF.

The chain employs TRBV27 and TRBJ2-3, with a weak D call TRBD1 (5 bases). The CDR3 spans 15 residues. CDR1 and CDR2 from the germline V gene are MNHEY and SMNVEV (reference sequence). Trimming took 5 bases from V and 0 from J, leaving 12 bases between them. In DNA form, the CDR3 reads TGTGCCAGCAGTGCCGACAGAAGCAGCACAGATACGCAGTATTTT. Protein product: CASSADRSSTDTQYF.

The CDR3 nucleotides are TGTGCCACCAGCAGAGATATGGGGGCAGGGGTCTACGAGCAGTACTTC. Its protein is CATSRDMGAGVYEQYF. This chain joins TRBV15 and TRBJ2-7; perhaps TRBD1 as D (6 bases). V lost 0 bases and J 3 bases, leaving 15 bases between the germline ends. Germline V gives CDR1 LNHNV, CDR2 YYDKDF (reference sequence). The CDR3 totals 16 residues.

This sequence joins TRBV6-5 and TRBJ1-3, with 7 bases identical to TRBD1. Germline V gives CDR1 MNHEY, CDR2 SVGAGI. After removal of 2 bases from V and 3 bases from J, the junction contained 1 base not matched to a gene. The CDR3 totals 14 residues. In DNA form, the CDR3 reads TGTGCCAGCAGTTACGGGACAGATGGAAACACCATATATTTT. As protein: CASSYGTDGNTIYF.

The gene calls are TRBV30 and TRBJ2-1, with 7 bases fitting TRBD2. The V and J ends lost 0 bases and 7 bases, in that order; junction bases with no gene match: 3. This CDR3 contains 13 residues. Looked up from germline, CDR1 is GTSNPN and CDR2 is SVGIG (reference sequence). CDR3 coding DNA: TGTGCCTGGAGTGTGTCGGGAGGTAATGAGCAGTTCTTC. Protein: CAWSVSGGNEQFF.

J is TRBJ1-1 and V is TRBV30; D is perhaps TRBD1 (5 bases). V dropped 2 bases and J dropped 10 bases, with 14 bases sitting between them. The V gene's germline CDR1 is GTSNPN and CDR2 SVGIG (reference sequence). CDR3 length equals 12 residues. The CDR3 sequence is CAWSTRGGTAFF. The CDR3 DNA follows: TGTGCCTGGAGTACGCGGGGGGGTACAGCTTTCTTT.

The rearrangement uses TRBV5-6 and TRBJ2-1; 7 bases fit TRBD2. Trimming took 1 base from V and 7 from J; bases not matched to a gene: 11. This CDR3 is 16 amino acids long. The germline CDR1 and CDR2 sequences are SGHDT and YYEEEE. The CDR3 DNA sequence: TGTGCCAGCAGCTTGCAAGTGACTAGCCCTTGGAATGAGCAGTTCTTC. Protein sequence: CASSLQVTSPWNEQFF.

This rearrangement joins TRBV5-6 to TRBJ2-3, with 7 bases lining up with TRBD1. The CDR3 extends over 14 amino acids. The V gene's germline CDR1 is SGHDT and CDR2 YYEEEE. Trimming took 0 bases from V and 5 from J; bases not matched to a gene: 3. This chain's CDR3 is CASSLEQGVDTQYF. DNA of the CDR3: TGTGCCAGCAGCTTGGAGCAGGGGGTAGATACGCAGTATTTT.

The J gene is TRBJ1-4, the V gene TRBV15; no definite D call. Trimming left V 1 base short and J 8 bases short, with 5 bases between. CDR3 length equals 12 residues. CDR1 is LNHNV and CDR2 is YYDKDF in the germline V gene (reference sequence). In DNA form, the CDR3 reads TGTGCCACCAGCAGAGTGGCCGAAAAACTGTTTTTT. As protein: CATSRVAEKLFF.

The chain is built from TRBV10-1 and TRBJ2-7; 8 bases match TRBD2. The V segment lost 5 bases and the J segment 2 bases; nucleotides outside the gene matches: 5. Per germline, CDR1 WNHNN and CDR2 SYGVQD (reference sequence). The CDR3 sequence is 14 residues long. The CDR3 reads CASSLAGQAYEQYF. DNA of the CDR3: TGCGCCAGCAGTTTAGCGGGACAAGCCTACGAGCAGTACTTC.

The rearrangement links TRBV30 to TRBJ1-1, with 7 bases fitting TRBD1. The CDR3 covers 15 residues. The germline V gene has CDR1 GTSNPN and CDR2 SVGIG (reference sequence). V dropped 4 bases and J dropped 3; count of bases not matched to a gene: 11. CDR3 sequence reads: CAWNRGKTGYTEAFF. The CDR3 DNA follows: TGTGCCTGGAACAGGGGCAAGACGGGGTACACTGAAGCTTTCTTT. Looking up the rest from reference TRBV30 and TRBJ1-1 gives the full variable domain: SQTIHQWPATLVQPVGSPLSLECTVEGTSNPNLYWYRQAAGRGLQLLFYSVGIGQISSEVPQNLSASRPQDRQFILSSKKLLLSDSGFYLCAWNRGKTGYTEAFFGQGTRLTVV.

The chain carries TRBV28 and TRBJ1-4; TRBD1 matches 8 bases. Trimming cost V 6 bases and J 7 bases; bases outside gene matches: 7. There are 14 residues in the CDR3. CDR1 and CDR2 from the germline V gene are MDHEN and SYDVKM. CDR3: CASSRDRRGEKLFF. The CDR3 DNA follows: TGTGCCAGCAGCAGGGACAGGCGAGGTGAAAAACTGTTTTTT. The full variable domain, its missing parts supplied by reference TRBV28 and TRBJ1-4, is DVKVTQSSRYLVKRTGEKVFLECVQDMDHENMFWYRQDPGLGLRLIYFSYDVKMKEKGDIPEGYSVSREKKERFSLILESASTNQTSMYLCASSRDRRGEKLFFGSGTQLSVL.

The rearrangement uses TRBV18 and TRBJ2-5; TRBD1 might be the D (6 bases). Trimming stripped 5 bases from V and 5 bases from J, with 12 bases between. There are 13 residues in the CDR3. The V gene's germline CDR1 is KGHSH and CDR2 LQKENI. Written as DNA, the CDR3 is TGTGCCAGCTCAGGGACATCCTCGGAGACCCAGTACTTC. Its translation is CASSGTSSETQYF.

The V and J genes are TRBV7-2 and TRBJ2-1, with 7 nucleotides matching TRBD2. V dropped 0 bases and J dropped 4; count of bases not matched to a gene: 3. CDR1 is SGHTA, CDR2 FQGNSA, per germline. This CDR3 region has 15 residues. This CDR3 is CASSLAASGYNEQFF. For the CDR3, the DNA is TGTGCCAGCAGCTTAGCGGCTAGCGGTTACAATGAGCAGTTCTTC.

The rearrangement uses TRBV5-4 and TRBJ2-3, with D possibly being TRBD2 (5 bases). There are 13 residues in the CDR3. CDR1 SGHNT and CDR2 YYREEE come from the germline V gene (reference sequence). The germline V and J ends were trimmed by 6 bases and 5 bases, with 13 bases remaining between them. DNA for the CDR3: TGTGCCAGCACCCCTGATCGGGGAGATACGCAGTATTTT. Translated, it gives CASTPDRGDTQYF.